This T cell receptor beta chain was sequenced during a study of tumour-infiltrating T cells in Burkitt lymphoma. Study context: Survival, overall and progression-free, tracked with productive clonality.

Germline V gene lookup returns CDR1 SGHNT and CDR2 YYREEE (reference sequence). The CDR3 sequence is 15 residues long. V was clipped by 4 bases and J by 7 bases, with 17 bases between them. Assay used: immunoSEQ multiplex PCR; TCRdb lists only in-frame clones, some missing. The sample yields just under 2,000 clones, roughly 14% seen once. The chain links TRBV5-4 to TRBJ1-4, with a weak D call TRBD1 (5 bases). This clonotype originated in a human donor with Burkitt lymphoma. Sequencing was done on a sample of tumor tissue. For the CDR3, the DNA is TGTGCCAGCAGCAGAAAGGACCCCGGGGGTGAAAAACTGTTTTTT. Protein: CASSRKDPGGEKLFF.